This is a list of T cell receptor beta chains from one sample in a study of T cell responses to AZD1222 COVID-19 vaccine. Data came from immunoSEQ multiplex PCR; TCRdb stores just in-frame clones and leaves some out. The repertoire has around 25,000 clones, roughly 84% of them found once; the top ten carry 34%. The sequenced sample was peripheral blood, obtained 28 days after the second AZD1222 dose. The receptor set was obtained from an adult who received the AZD1222 COVID-19 vaccine. Both conserved end residues are part of each CDR3. D genes are given only for firm matches. Clone size is stated in some rows and not others, as once, few, many or a class when expanded.

v_call,d_call,clone_size,j_call,cdr3_nt,cdr3_aa
TRBV5-1,TRBD2,.,TRBJ2-1,TGCGCCAGCAGCGCGACTAGCGGGAGTACCTACAATGAGCAGTTCTTC,CASSATSGSTYNEQFF
TRBV19,.,.,TRBJ2-7,TGTGCCAGTAGTGTAGGAGGAGGGGGCTTTTACGAGCAGTACTTC,CASSVGGGGFYEQYF
TRBV9,TRBD1,.,TRBJ2-7,TGTGCCAGCAGCGTAGATCCAGGGGGCTACGAGCAGTACTTC,CASSVDPGGYEQYF
TRBV19,.,.,TRBJ1-6,TGTGCCAGTAGCCACGGAGGAGATTCACCCCTCCACTTT,CASSHGGDSPLHF
TRBV28,.,.,TRBJ1-1,TGTGCCAGCAGTTTAGGGGGCGTAGTACGGACTGAAGCTTTCTTT,CASSLGGVVRTEAFF
TRBV5-4,TRBD1,.,TRBJ1-2,TGTGCCAGCAGCTCAAAACAGGGGGTCTATGGCTACACCTTC,CASSSKQGVYGYTF
TRBV5-1,TRBD1,.,TRBJ1-5,TGCGCCAGCAGGACAGGGATCAATCAGCCCCAGCATTTT,CASRTGINQPQHF
TRBV7-8,.,.,TRBJ2-7,TGTGCCAGCAGCCAGCGGACGGGCACTAGGGAGCAGTACTTC,CASSQRTGTREQYF
TRBV6-5,.,.,TRBJ1-1,TGTGCCAGCAGTTATTGGAGTGGCCAGGGGACTGAAGCTTTCTTT,CASSYWSGQGTEAFF
TRBV9,.,.,TRBJ2-7,TGTGCCAGCAGCGTAGGATCTCGATCAGACGAGCAGTACTTC,CASSVGSRSDEQYF
TRBV7-9,.,.,TRBJ2-1,TGTGCCAGCAGCCAAAGGGCCAGTGGGACCTACAATGAGCAGTTCTTC,CASSQRASGTYNEQFF
TRBV9,TRBD1,few,TRBJ1-1,TGTGCCAGCAGCTCATCAGGGGGCGGAAGGAACACTGAAGCTTTCTTT,CASSSSGGGRNTEAFF
TRBV7-2,.,.,TRBJ2-3,TGTGCCAGCAGCTTAAATGAAGGAATGGGGCAGTATTTT,CASSLNEGMGQYF
TRBV28,.,.,TRBJ1-3,TGTGCCAGCAGTTTAATATATCCCTCTGGAAACACCATATATTTT,CASSLIYPSGNTIYF
TRBV5-3,.,.,TRBJ1-3,TGTGCCACCTTGGGGGGGGCCCTAAGCTCTGGAAACACCATATATTTT,CATLGGALSSGNTIYF
TRBV7-2,.,.,TRBJ1-5,TGTGCCAGCAGCTTAGGGGACCTTTTGGAGTATCAGCCCCAGCATTTT,CASSLGDLLEYQPQHF
TRBV25-1,.,.,TRBJ2-7,TGTGCCAGCAGTGAACCCGACAGGACCTACGAGCAGTACTTC,CASSEPDRTYEQYF
TRBV9,TRBD2,.,TRBJ2-2,TGTGCCAGCAGCTCGGGACTATATATGGAGACCGGGGAGCTGTTTTTT,CASSSGLYMETGELFF
TRBV27,.,.,TRBJ2-7,TGTGCCAGCAGTTCCCTGACAGGTTCCGACGAGCAGTACTTC,CASSSLTGSDEQYF
TRBV19,.,.,TRBJ2-5,TGTGCCAGTAGTCCGTACCTGGGGACCGGGGGAGAGACCCAGTACTTC,CASSPYLGTGGETQYF
TRBV5-1,.,.,TRBJ1-1,TGCGCCAGCAGCTTGATCGGGGAGAACACTGAAGCTTTCTTT,CASSLIGENTEAFF
TRBV19,TRBD2,.,TRBJ2-7,TGTGCCAGTAGTAGAACCGGGACTAGCGGGGTATACGAGCAGTACTTC,CASSRTGTSGVYEQYF
TRBV5-1,.,.,TRBJ1-2,TGCGCCAGCATAGAACAAAACGGAGGCTACACCTTC,CASIEQNGGYTF
TRBV2,TRBD2,.,TRBJ2-5,TGTGCCAGCACCTTAGGCAGGGAGGGCGCCCAGTACTTC,CASTLGREGAQYF
TRBV5-8,TRBD2,.,TRBJ2-7,TGTGCCAGCAGCTTTGGAGCGGGAGGGAGGTACGAGCAGTACTTC,CASSFGAGGRYEQYF
TRBV3-1/TRBV3-2,TRBD1,once,TRBJ1-5,TGTGCCAGCAGCCTCGGACAGGTTCACAATCAGCCCCAGCATTTT,CASSLGQVHNQPQHF
TRBV7-2,.,.,TRBJ1-1,TGTGCCAGCAGCTTAGACAGGGAGATTGAAGCTTTCTTT,CASSLDREIEAFF
TRBV5-1,.,few,TRBJ1-2,TGCGCCAGCACCCCTACTTCGGGGGGCCTCTATGGCTACACCTTC,CASTPTSGGLYGYTF
TRBV19,TRBD2,.,TRBJ2-7,TGTGCCAGTGGGGCGGGAGGCTCCTACGAGCAGTACTTC,CASGAGGSYEQYF
TRBV6-4,.,medium-sized,TRBJ2-3,TGTGCCAGCAGTGACTCCCCAGACACAGATACGCAGTATTTT,CASSDSPDTDTQYF
TRBV2,TRBD2,.,TRBJ2-1,TGTGCCAGCAGACGACTAGCGGGTTACAATGAGCAGTTCTTC,CASRRLAGYNEQFF
TRBV19,.,.,TRBJ2-1,TGTGCCAGTATGAAAGCAGGGGTATACAATGAGCAGTTCTTC,CASMKAGVYNEQFF
TRBV4-1,.,few,TRBJ1-6,TGCGCCAGCAGCCAATCTCAGAGCTCCTATAATTCACCCCTCCACTTT,CASSQSQSSYNSPLHF
TRBV24-1,TRBD1,.,TRBJ2-5,TGTGCCACCAGTGACGTCGGGACAGGGGCGAGAGAGACCCAGTACTTC,CATSDVGTGARETQYF
TRBV6-4,.,.,TRBJ2-3,TGTGCCAGCAGTGGGGAAGGGGATACGCAGTATTTT,CASSGEGDTQYF
TRBV18,TRBD1,.,TRBJ1-3,TGTGCCAGCTCGCAGGGACAGGGATCTGGAAACACCATATATTTT,CASSQGQGSGNTIYF
TRBV5-8,TRBD2,once,TRBJ2-7,TGTGCCAGCAGCGTCCTAGCGGGGCCCTACGAGCAGTACTTC,CASSVLAGPYEQYF
TRBV7-6,.,.,TRBJ1-2,TGTGCCAGCAGCCCCCGAGGGACTAAAGCGGACTATGGCTACACCTTC,CASSPRGTKADYGYTF
TRBV27,.,.,TRBJ1-5,TGTGCCAGCAGTTTAGAAGCCACGAATCAGCCCCAGCATTTT,CASSLEATNQPQHF
TRBV11-2,.,.,TRBJ1-5,TGTGCCAGCAGCTTAGAGGGTTCCAATCAGCCCCAGCATTTT,CASSLEGSNQPQHF
TRBV30,.,.,TRBJ1-1,TGTGCCTGGAGCCGCCGGATAGGGGACACTGAAGCTTTCTTT,CAWSRRIGDTEAFF
TRBV28,.,.,TRBJ2-5,TGTGCCAGCAGTTCCTCGGGAAGGGCCCAAGAGACCCAGTACTTC,CASSSSGRAQETQYF
TRBV10-3,.,.,TRBJ2-3,TGTGCCATCTCGCCAGGGACCACAGATACGCAGTATTTT,CAISPGTTDTQYF
TRBV28,.,once,TRBJ1-2,TGTGCCAGCAGACCTCCGCAGGGGAAGGGGTATGGCTACACCTTC,CASRPPQGKGYGYTF
TRBV18,TRBD2,.,TRBJ2-3,TGTGCCAGCTCACCGGGTAGCGGGAGGGCGAATACGCAGTATTTT,CASSPGSGRANTQYF
TRBV9,.,.,TRBJ2-2,TGTGCCAGCAGCGTAGCCAGGGTAGGGGAGCTGTTTTTT,CASSVARVGELFF
TRBV7-2,TRBD1,.,TRBJ1-5,TGTGCCAGCAGCTTAGCGTCAGGGGGCCGCTATCAGCCCCAGCATTTT,CASSLASGGRYQPQHF
TRBV7-3,TRBD1,.,TRBJ2-1,TGTGCCAGCAGCTTAGGACAGGCGCTGTCCTACAATGAGCAGTTCTTC,CASSLGQALSYNEQFF
TRBV30,.,.,TRBJ2-5,TGTGCCTGGAGCTCCAGGTCTCCGGGGACCCAGTACTTC,CAWSSRSPGTQYF
TRBV27,TRBD2,.,TRBJ2-1,TGTGCCAGCAGGAAGCGGGAGGGATTTAGCTCCTACAATGAGCAGTTCTTC,CASRKREGFSSYNEQFF
TRBV7-9,.,.,TRBJ2-7,TGTGCCAGCAGCTTAGCCTGGGGCGGCTACGAGCAGTACTTC,CASSLAWGGYEQYF
TRBV19,.,.,TRBJ2-2,TGTGCCAGTAGTATCAGGCAGGGAGGTACCGGGGAGCTGTTTTTT,CASSIRQGGTGELFF
TRBV6-5,.,.,TRBJ1-1,TGTGCCAGCAGTTCGATTGTGGGGAACACTGAAGCTTTCTTT,CASSSIVGNTEAFF
TRBV19,TRBD1,.,TRBJ1-1,TGTGCCAGTAGTCGGACAGGGGGCGCGCCCACTGAAGCTTTCTTT,CASSRTGGAPTEAFF
TRBV28,.,.,TRBJ1-1,TGTGCCAGCATTCTAGGGGGTGGTGAAGCTTTCTTT,CASILGGGEAFF
TRBV3-1/TRBV3-2,.,.,TRBJ1-2,TGTGCCAGCAGCCAGCCGGGGGCCGGTGACTATGGCTACACCTTC,CASSQPGAGDYGYTF
TRBV28,TRBD1,.,TRBJ1-2,TGTGCCAGCAGTTCCGCGGACAGGGGAATATATGGCTACACCTTC,CASSSADRGIYGYTF
TRBV27,TRBD1,.,TRBJ2-7,TGTGCCAGCAGGGATCAGGGGGTTGGACCCTACGAGCAGTACTTC,CASRDQGVGPYEQYF
TRBV2,.,few,TRBJ2-2,TGTGCCAGCCGTTACGAGCGGAACACCGGGGAGCTGTTTTTT,CASRYERNTGELFF